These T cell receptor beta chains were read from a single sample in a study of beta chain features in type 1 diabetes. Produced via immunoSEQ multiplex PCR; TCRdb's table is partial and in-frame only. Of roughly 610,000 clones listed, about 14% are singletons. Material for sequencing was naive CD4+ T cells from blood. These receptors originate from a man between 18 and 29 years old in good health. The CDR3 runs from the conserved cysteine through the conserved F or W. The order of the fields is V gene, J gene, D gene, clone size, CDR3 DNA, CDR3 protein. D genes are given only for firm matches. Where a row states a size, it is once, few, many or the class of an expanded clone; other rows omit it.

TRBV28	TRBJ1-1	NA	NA	TGTGCCAGCTATAGGAGCCAGGGCACTGAAGCTTTCTTT	CASYRSQGTEAFF
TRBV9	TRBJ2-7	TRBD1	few	TGTGCCAGCAGCCCGCGGACAGGGGAATACGAGCAGTACTTC	CASSPRTGEYEQYF
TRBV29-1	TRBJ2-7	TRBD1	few	TGCAGCGTCGGACAGGCGCGCGTGCACGAGCAGTACTTC	CSVGQARVHEQYF
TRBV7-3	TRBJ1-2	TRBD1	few	TGTGCCAGCAGCTCAAGACAGGGAGACTACACCTTC	CASSSRQGDYTF
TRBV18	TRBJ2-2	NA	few	TGTGCCAGCTCACCACCGGTTAGGGACAAGTGGTACACCGGGGAGCTGTTTTTT	CASSPPVRDKWYTGELFF
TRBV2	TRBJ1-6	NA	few	TGTGCCAGCAGTCCCCGGACGGGGGCCCTATCTAATTCACCCCTCCACTTT	CASSPRTGALSNSPLHF
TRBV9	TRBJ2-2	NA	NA	TGTGCCAGCAGCGTAGACCCTGGGGCAGCGAACACCGGGGAGCTGTTTTTT	CASSVDPGAANTGELFF
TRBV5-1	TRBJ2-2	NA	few	TGCGCCAGCAGCACGCTCGCTCGATCAGGGAACGCGGTCGGGGAGCTGTTTTTT	CASSTLARSGNAVGELFF
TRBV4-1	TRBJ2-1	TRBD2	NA	TGCGCCAGCAGCCACCCAGGGCGGGGGATGTCCTACAATGAGCAGTTCTTC	CASSHPGRGMSYNEQFF
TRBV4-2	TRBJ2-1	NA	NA	TGTGCCAGCAGCCGCCTATCGATCCGCGGAACGGATGAGCAGTTCTTC	CASSRLSIRGTDEQFF
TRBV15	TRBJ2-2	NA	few	TGTGCCACCAGCAGAGAACAGGGAGGCACCGGGGAGCTGTTTTTT	CATSREQGGTGELFF
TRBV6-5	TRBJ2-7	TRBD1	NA	TGTGCCAGCAGACGACAGGGCGGTTACGAGCAGTACTTC	CASRRQGGYEQYF
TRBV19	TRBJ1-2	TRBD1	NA	TGTGCCAGTCAGTTTGGACAGGGAAGAGGCTACACCTTC	CASQFGQGRGYTF